Listed here are 11 T cell receptor beta chains from one sample, sequenced in a study of T cell changes during pregnancy in multiple sclerosis. Here immunoSEQ multiplex PCR was the method, and the copy in TCRdb shows in-frame clones only, minus some. The sample lists roughly 30,000 clones; approximately 91% were seen once. Sample: CD4+ T cells from peripheral blood mononuclear cells, taken in the first trimester of pregnancy. These receptors were collected from a female donor in good health, enrolled as a control in a pregnancy study.

The V call is TRBV14, the J call TRBJ2-3; D not certain. Germline assignment: CDR1 SGHDN and CDR2 FVKESK. The CDR3 length is 13 residues. V lost 4 bases and J lost 2, with 7 bases in between. CDR3 protein: CASSPFSTDTQYF. Written as DNA, the CDR3 is TGTGCCAGCAGCCCTTTTTCCACAGATACGCAGTATTTT.

The chain has TRBV27 and TRBJ2-7, with D possibly TRBD1 on 5 matching bases. The V gene's germline CDR1 is MNHEY and CDR2 SMNVEV (reference sequence). Trimming removed 6 bases at V and 0 bases at J, with 18 bases between. This CDR3 comprises 16 residues. This CDR3 is CASSSWGGYSSYEQYF. The CDR3 DNA follows: TGTGCCAGCAGCTCATGGGGCGGTTATAGCTCCTACGAGCAGTACTTC.

The J gene is TRBJ1-5, the V gene TRBV27; 11 bases match TRBD1. Germline lookup yields CDR1 MNHEY and CDR2 SMNVEV (reference sequence). This CDR3 comprises 16 residues. V shed 7 bases, J shed 2 bases, and the junction held 7 bases outside the gene matches. The CDR3 DNA sequence: TGTGCCAGCACCAGGACAGGGGGCGCCGGCAATCAGCCCCAGCATTTT. Protein sequence: CASTRTGGAGNQPQHF.

The V and J genes are TRBV10-3 and TRBJ2-1, with TRBD2 matching over 10 bases. V lost 0 bases to trimming and J lost 8 bases; unmatched junction nucleotides: 10. Germline V gene sequence: CDR1 ENHRY, CDR2 SYGVKD. The CDR3 totals 17 residues. CDR3 residues: CAISESTGVAGGDEQFF. The CDR3 nucleotides are TGTGCCATCAGTGAGTCTACTGGAGTAGCGGGGGGAGATGAGCAGTTCTTC.

The chain couples TRBV7-3 to TRBJ1-6, with a tentative D call TRBD1 (6 bases). The CDR3 runs to 14 residues. Germline CDR1 and CDR2: SGHTA and FQGTGA. V was trimmed by 5 bases and J by 3 bases, leaving 8 bases between them. CDR3 sequence (DNA): TGTGCCAGCAGCGAAGGGGGCTATAATTCACCCCTCCACTTT. Translating gives CASSEGGYNSPLHF.

The chain couples TRBV7-9 to TRBJ2-2, with TRBD2 as a possible D gene (6 bases). V was shortened by 1 base and J by 6 bases, with 9 bases between the two germline ends. Germline V gene data show CDR1 as SEHNR and CDR2 as FQNEAQ (reference sequence). This CDR3 spans 14 amino acids. CDR3 loop: CASSLDGEAGELFF. The CDR3 coding sequence is TGTGCCAGCAGCTTAGATGGGGAGGCCGGGGAGCTGTTTTTT.

The V and J genes are TRBV6-1 and TRBJ1-1; 8 bases align to TRBD1. Germline V lookup: CDR1 MNHNS, CDR2 SASEGT. Trimming removed 7 bases from V and 7 bases from J; junction bases left unmatched: 14. The CDR3 extends over 15 amino acids. CDR3 nucleotides: TGTGCCAGCATTGCACCGGGACAGGCTTTTATTGAAGCTTTCTTT. This encodes CASIAPGQAFIEAFF.

The chain carries TRBV5-6 and TRBJ2-6, with a weak D call TRBD1 (6 bases). V was pared by 4 bases and J by 0 bases, with 14 bases between. This CDR3 comprises 17 residues. Per germline, CDR1 SGHDT and CDR2 YYEEEE. The CDR3 spells CASSLSGQISGANVLTF. In nucleotides, the CDR3 is TGTGCCAGCAGCCTTTCGGGACAAATCTCTGGGGCCAACGTCCTGACTTTC.

Worth noting for this clone: An end of the junction differs from the germline gene, which may be a read error. The chain couples TRBV5-1 to TRBJ2-2, with D possibly matching TRBD2 (6 bases). Germline CDR1 and CDR2: SGHRS and YFSETQ. The CDR3 loop spans 18 amino acids. In DNA, the CDR3 is TGCGCCAGCGGCTTATATGGGTTAACCGGGACTTCGGCCGGGGAGCTGTTTTTT. It specifies CASGLYGLTGTSAGELFF.

The genes are TRBV27 and TRBJ2-1; 10 bases match TRBD2. The germline V gene encodes CDR1 MNHEY and CDR2 SMNVEV (reference sequence). This CDR3 is built from 16 residues. Unmatched junction bases numbered 6, after V lost 6 bases and J lost 1 base. As DNA, the CDR3 is TGTGCCAGCAGCTCAAGCGGGGGGGTATCCTACAATGAGCAGTTCTTC. Its protein is CASSSSGGVSYNEQFF.

The rearrangement uses TRBV9 and TRBJ1-5; D perhaps matches TRBD1 (5 bases). This CDR3 is built from 15 residues. The germline V and J ends were trimmed by 0 bases and 0 bases, with 7 bases remaining between them. Germline V CDR1 and CDR2: SGDLS, YYNGEE. The CDR3 DNA reads as TGTGCCAGCAGCGTAGGCAGGGATAGCAATCAGCCCCAGCATTTT. Its translation is CASSVGRDSNQPQHF.